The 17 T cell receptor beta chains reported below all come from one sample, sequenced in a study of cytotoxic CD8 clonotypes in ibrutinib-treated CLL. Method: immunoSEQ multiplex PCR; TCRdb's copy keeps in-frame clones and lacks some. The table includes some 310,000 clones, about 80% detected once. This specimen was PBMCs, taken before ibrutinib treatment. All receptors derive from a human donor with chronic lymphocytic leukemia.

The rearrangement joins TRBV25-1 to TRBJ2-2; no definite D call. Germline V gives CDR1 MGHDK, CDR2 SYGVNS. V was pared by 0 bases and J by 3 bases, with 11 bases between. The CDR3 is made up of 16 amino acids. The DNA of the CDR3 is TGTGCCAGCAGTGAATACGAAGTACAACACACCGGGGAGCTGTTTTTT. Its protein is CASSEYEVQHTGELFF.

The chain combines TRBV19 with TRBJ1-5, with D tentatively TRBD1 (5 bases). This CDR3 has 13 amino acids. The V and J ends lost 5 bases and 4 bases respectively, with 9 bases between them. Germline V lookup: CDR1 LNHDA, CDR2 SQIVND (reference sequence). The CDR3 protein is CASSQGRNQPQHF. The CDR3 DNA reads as TGTGCCAGTAGTCAGGGCCGAAATCAGCCCCAGCATTTT.

CDR3 loop: CARARGGNYGYTF. CDR3 coding DNA: TGTGCCAGGGCCCGGGGCGGGAACTATGGCTACACCTTC. The V and J genes are TRBV6-4 and TRBJ1-2; weak D call: TRBD1 (5 bases). The CDR3 contains 13 residues. Germline-derived CDR1 and CDR2 are MRHNA and SNTAGT. The germline V and J ends were trimmed by 9 bases and 2 bases, with 13 bases remaining between them.

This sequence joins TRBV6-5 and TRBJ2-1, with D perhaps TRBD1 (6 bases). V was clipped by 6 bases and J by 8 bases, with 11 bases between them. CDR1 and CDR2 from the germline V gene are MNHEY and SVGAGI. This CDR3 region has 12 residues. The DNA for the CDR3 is TGTGCCAGCAGGAGCGCAGGGGATGAGCAGTTCTTC. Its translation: CASRSAGDEQFF.

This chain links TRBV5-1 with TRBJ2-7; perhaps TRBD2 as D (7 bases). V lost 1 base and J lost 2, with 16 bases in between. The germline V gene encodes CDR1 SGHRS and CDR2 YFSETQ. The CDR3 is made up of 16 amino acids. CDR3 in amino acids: CASSLQQGGATYEQYF. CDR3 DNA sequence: TGCGCCAGCAGCTTGCAACAGGGAGGGGCGACCTACGAGCAGTACTTC.

In nucleotides, the CDR3 is TGTGCCAGCAGTACTCTTCTAGCGGGAGTATCCTACGAGCAGTACTTC. Its translation: CASSTLLAGVSYEQYF. The chain employs TRBV27 and TRBJ2-7; 10 bases are a match to TRBD2. Trimming cost V 5 bases and J 1 base; bases outside gene matches: 8. Germline V lookup: CDR1 MNHEY, CDR2 SMNVEV (reference sequence). There are 16 residues in the CDR3.

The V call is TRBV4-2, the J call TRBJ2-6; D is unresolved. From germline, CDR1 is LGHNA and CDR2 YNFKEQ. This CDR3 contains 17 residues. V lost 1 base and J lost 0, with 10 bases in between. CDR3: CASSQVYGNSGANVLTF. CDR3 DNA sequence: TGTGCCAGCAGCCAAGTATACGGCAACTCTGGGGCCAACGTCCTGACTTTC.

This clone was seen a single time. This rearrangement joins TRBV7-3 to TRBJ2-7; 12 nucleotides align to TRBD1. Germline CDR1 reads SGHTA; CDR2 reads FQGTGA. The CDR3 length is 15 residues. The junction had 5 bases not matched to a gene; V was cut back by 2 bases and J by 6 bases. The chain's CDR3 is CASSLAGQGASEQYF. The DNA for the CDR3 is TGTGCCAGCAGCTTAGCGGGACAGGGGGCGAGCGAGCAGTACTTC.

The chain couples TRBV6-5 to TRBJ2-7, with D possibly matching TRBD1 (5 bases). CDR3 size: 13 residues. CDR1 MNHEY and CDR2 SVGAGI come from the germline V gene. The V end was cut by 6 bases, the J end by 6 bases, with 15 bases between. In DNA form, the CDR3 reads TGTGCCAGCAGCCTATCCAGGGTCGGCGAGCAGTACTTC. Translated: CASSLSRVGEQYF.

This CDR3 is CASSLSLAGSVGELFF. The CDR3 nucleotides are TGTGCCAGCAGCCTTAGCCTAGCGGGATCTGTCGGGGAGCTGTTTTTT. The chain recombines TRBV7-2 with TRBJ2-2; 9 bases fit TRBD2. The CDR3 totals 16 residues. Per the germline V gene, CDR1 is SGHTA and CDR2 is FQGNSA. V trimming: 5 bases; J trimming: 7 bases; junction bases outside the gene matches: 11.

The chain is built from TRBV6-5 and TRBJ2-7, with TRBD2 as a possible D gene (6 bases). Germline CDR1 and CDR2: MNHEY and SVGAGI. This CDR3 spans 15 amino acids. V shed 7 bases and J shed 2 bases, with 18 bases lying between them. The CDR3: CASNKEGLFTYEQYF. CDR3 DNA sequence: TGTGCCAGCAACAAAGAGGGACTTTTCACCTACGAGCAGTACTTC.

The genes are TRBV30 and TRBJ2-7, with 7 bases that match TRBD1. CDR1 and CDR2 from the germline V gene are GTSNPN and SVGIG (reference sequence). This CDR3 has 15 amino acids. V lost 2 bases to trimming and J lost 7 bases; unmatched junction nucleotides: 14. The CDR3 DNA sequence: TGTGCCTGGAGTCCCTCGAAGGGGGCCTTCAGGGAGCAGTACTTC. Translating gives CAWSPSKGAFREQYF.

Written as DNA, the CDR3 is TGTGCCAGCAAAAGGGACGAGTACGAGCAGTACTTC. Translating it yields CASKRDEYEQYF. The gene calls are TRBV6-1 and TRBJ2-7, with D perhaps being TRBD1 or TRBD2 (5 bases each). This CDR3 has 12 amino acids. Between the trimmed V and J ends, which lost 7 bases and 4 bases, there was a span of 11 bases. In germline, CDR1 is MNHNS, CDR2 SASEGT.

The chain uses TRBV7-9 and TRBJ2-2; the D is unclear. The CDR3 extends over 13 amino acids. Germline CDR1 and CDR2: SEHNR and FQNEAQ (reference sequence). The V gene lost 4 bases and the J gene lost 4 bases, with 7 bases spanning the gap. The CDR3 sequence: CASSYRRTGELFF. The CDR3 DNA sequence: TGTGCCAGCAGCTACAGACGCACCGGGGAGCTGTTTTTT.

CDR3 protein: CASSYDRVGEETQYF. In nucleotides, the CDR3 is TGTGCCAGCAGCTACGACAGGGTGGGGGAAGAGACCCAGTACTTC. This rearrangement joins TRBV5-6 to TRBJ2-5; TRBD1 matches 7 bases. This CDR3 spans 15 amino acids. Looked up from germline, CDR1 is SGHDT and CDR2 is YYEEEE. After removal of 3 bases from V and 3 bases from J, the junction contained 8 bases not matched to a gene.

CDR3 sequence reads: CASSLGSGTVDRYGYTF. The CDR3 nucleotides read TGTGCCAGCAGCTTAGGGTCAGGGACAGTAGACCGGTATGGCTACACCTTC. The chain recombines TRBV7-2 with TRBJ1-2, with TRBD1 matching 7 bases. There are 17 residues in the CDR3. Germline V gene data show CDR1 as SGHTA and CDR2 as FQGNSA. The V and J ends lost 1 base and 5 bases, in that order; junction bases with no gene match: 13.

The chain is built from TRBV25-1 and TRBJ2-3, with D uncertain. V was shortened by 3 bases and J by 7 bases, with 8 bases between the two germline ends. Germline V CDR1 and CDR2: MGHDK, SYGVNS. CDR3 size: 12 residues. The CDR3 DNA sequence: TGTGCCAGCAGTGAGAATTTGAATACGCAGTATTTT. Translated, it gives CASSENLNTQYF.